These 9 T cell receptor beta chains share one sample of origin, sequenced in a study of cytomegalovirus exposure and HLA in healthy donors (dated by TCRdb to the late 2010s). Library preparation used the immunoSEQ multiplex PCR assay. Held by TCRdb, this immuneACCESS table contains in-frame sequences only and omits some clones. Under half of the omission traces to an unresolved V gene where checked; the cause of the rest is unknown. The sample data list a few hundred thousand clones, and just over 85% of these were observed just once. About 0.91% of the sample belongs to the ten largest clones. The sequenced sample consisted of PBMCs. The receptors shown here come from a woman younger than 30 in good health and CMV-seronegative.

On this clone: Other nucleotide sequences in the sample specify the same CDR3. The CDR3 spells CASSSGTSGYEQYF. CDR3 in DNA: TGTGCCAGCTCAAGCGGGACTAGCGGCTACGAGCAGTACTTC. The chain employs TRBV18 and TRBJ2-7; TRBD2 agrees at 11 bases. V lost 5 bases and J lost 3; bases outside the gene matches: 3. CDR1 is KGHSH, CDR2 LQKENI, per germline. This CDR3 has 14 amino acids.

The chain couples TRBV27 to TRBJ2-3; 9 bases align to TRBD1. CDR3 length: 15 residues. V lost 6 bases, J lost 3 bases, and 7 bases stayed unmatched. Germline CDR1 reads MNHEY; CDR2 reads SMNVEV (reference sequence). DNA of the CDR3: TGTGCCAGCAGACGACCGGGACAGGGAACAGATACGCAGTATTTT. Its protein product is CASRRPGQGTDTQYF.

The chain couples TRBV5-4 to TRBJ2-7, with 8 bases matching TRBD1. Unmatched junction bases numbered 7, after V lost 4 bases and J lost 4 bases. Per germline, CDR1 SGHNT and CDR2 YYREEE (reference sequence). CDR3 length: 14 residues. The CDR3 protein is CASSPGQGRYEQYF. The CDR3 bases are TGTGCCAGCAGCCCAGGACAGGGACGGTACGAGCAGTACTTC.

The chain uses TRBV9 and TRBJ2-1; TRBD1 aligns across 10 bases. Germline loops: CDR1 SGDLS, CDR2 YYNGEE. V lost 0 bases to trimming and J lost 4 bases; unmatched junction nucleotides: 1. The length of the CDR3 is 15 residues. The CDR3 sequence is CASSVVGQGYNEQFF. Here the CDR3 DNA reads TGTGCCAGCAGCGTAGTGGGACAGGGGTACAATGAGCAGTTCTTC. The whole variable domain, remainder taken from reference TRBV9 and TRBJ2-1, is DSGVTQTPKHLITATGQRVTLRCSPRSGDLSVYWYQQSLDQGLQFLIQYYNGEERAKGNILERFSAQQFPDLHSELNLSSLELGDSALYFCASSVVGQGYNEQFFGPGTRLTVL.

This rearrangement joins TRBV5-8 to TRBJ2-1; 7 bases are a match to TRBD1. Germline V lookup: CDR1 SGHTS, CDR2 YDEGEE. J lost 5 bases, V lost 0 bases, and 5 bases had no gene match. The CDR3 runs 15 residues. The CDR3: CASSLGQGNNNEQFF. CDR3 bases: TGTGCCAGCAGCTTGGGACAGGGTAACAACAATGAGCAGTTCTTC.

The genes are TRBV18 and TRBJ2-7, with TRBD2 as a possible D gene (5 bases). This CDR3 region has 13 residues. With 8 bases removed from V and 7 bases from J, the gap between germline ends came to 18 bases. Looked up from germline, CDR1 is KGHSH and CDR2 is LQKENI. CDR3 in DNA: TGTGCCAGCCAAGAGGGTCAGCTGGGGGAGCAGTACTTC. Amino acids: CASQEGQLGEQYF.

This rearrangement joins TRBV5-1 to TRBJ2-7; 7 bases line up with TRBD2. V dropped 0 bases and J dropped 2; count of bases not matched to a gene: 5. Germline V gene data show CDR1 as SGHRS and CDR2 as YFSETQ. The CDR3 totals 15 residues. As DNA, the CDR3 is TGCGCCAGCAGCTTGGTAGGGCGGGGGACCTACGAGCAGTACTTC. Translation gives CASSLVGRGTYEQYF.

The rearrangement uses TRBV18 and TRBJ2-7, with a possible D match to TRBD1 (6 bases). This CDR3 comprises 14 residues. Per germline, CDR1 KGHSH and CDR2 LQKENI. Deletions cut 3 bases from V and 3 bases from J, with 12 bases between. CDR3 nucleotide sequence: TGTGCCAGCTCACCCGGACAGCCTATCTACGAGCAGTACTTC. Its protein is CASSPGQPIYEQYF.

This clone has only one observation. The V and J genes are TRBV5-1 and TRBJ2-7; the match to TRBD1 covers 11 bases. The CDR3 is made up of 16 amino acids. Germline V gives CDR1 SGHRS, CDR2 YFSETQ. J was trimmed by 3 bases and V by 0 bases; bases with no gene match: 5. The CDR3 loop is CASSLDRDRGIYEQYF. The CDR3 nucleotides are TGCGCCAGCAGCTTGGATCGGGACAGGGGGATCTACGAGCAGTACTTC.